A single sample is the source of the 21 T cell receptor beta chains below, sequenced in a study of blood T cell repertoires in COVID-19. Libraries were prepared by immunoSEQ multiplex PCR; TCRdb keeps only in-frame clonotypes and omits some of them. Here the sample spans about 44,000 clones, roughly four fifths being singletons. Material: peripheral blood. The receptors were gathered from a human donor in a cohort sampled during active COVID-19.

The chain employs TRBV9 and TRBJ1-2, with a possible D match to TRBD1 (6 bases). V was clipped by 3 bases and J by 7 bases, with 25 bases between them. The CDR3 sequence is 17 residues long. Per germline, CDR1 SGDLS and CDR2 YYNGEE. CDR3 loop: CASSEGNFGRRGTGYTF. CDR3 bases: TGTGCCAGCAGCGAGGGTAACTTCGGCAGAAGGGGGACTGGCTACACCTTC.

This chain connects TRBV27 to TRBJ2-2, with 9 nucleotides matching TRBD1. The CDR3 extends over 15 amino acids. V lost 6 bases and J lost 5; bases outside the gene matches: 7. Per germline, CDR1 MNHEY and CDR2 SMNVEV (reference sequence). This CDR3 is CASRWGQGPTGELFF. The CDR3 DNA sequence: TGTGCCAGCAGGTGGGGACAGGGTCCGACCGGGGAGCTGTTTTTT.

The J gene is TRBJ2-3, the V gene TRBV7-8; 7 bases fit TRBD2. Germline CDR1 SGHVS, CDR2 FQNEAQ. Trimming took 1 base from V and 0 from J; bases not matched to a gene: 7. This CDR3 spans 17 amino acids. The CDR3 DNA is TGTGCCAGCAGCTTAGGTAGCTCTAGCGGTAGCACAGATACGCAGTATTTT. Translation: CASSLGSSSGSTDTQYF.

DNA for the CDR3: TGTGCCAGCAGTTTCGGACTAGCGGGGGGGCAGGAGACCCAGTACTTC. Residues: CASSFGLAGGQETQYF. The chain uses TRBV28 and TRBJ2-5; 15 bases line up with TRBD2. Germline-derived CDR1 and CDR2 are MDHEN and SYDVKM. This CDR3 region has 16 residues. The trim removed 3 bases at V and 5 bases at J, leaving 4 bases unmatched. The variable domain in full, completed from reference TRBV28 and TRBJ2-5, reads DVKVTQSSRYLVKRTGEKVFLECVQDMDHENMFWYRQDPGLGLRLIYFSYDVKMKEKGDIPEGYSVSREKKERFSLILESASTNQTSMYLCASSFGLAGGQETQYFGPGTRLLVL.

The gene calls are TRBV9 and TRBJ2-3, with 11 bases that match TRBD2. Trimming took 3 bases from V and 1 from J; bases not matched to a gene: 4. CDR3 length: 16 residues. Germline loops: CDR1 SGDLS, CDR2 YYNGEE. CDR3 residues: CASSAGLAGGTDTQYF. The DNA for the CDR3 is TGTGCCAGCAGCGCCGGACTAGCGGGCGGCACAGATACGCAGTATTTT.

V gene TRBV5-4 combines with J gene TRBJ2-5; 12 nucleotides align to TRBD1. This CDR3 contains 15 residues. In germline, CDR1 is SGHNT, CDR2 YYREEE (reference sequence). Trimming took 2 bases from V and 6 from J; bases not matched to a gene: 5. The CDR3 sequence is CASSLGTGGAKTQYF. CDR3 DNA: TGTGCCAGCAGCTTAGGGACAGGGGGCGCGAAGACCCAGTACTTC.

A word on this clone: Distinct nucleotide sequences in the sample also encode this CDR3. The V call is TRBV3-1 (or the pseudogene TRBV3-2), the J call TRBJ1-5; D is undetermined. Trimming took off 0 bases at V and 4 bases at J, with 4 bases between the two ends. The CDR3 totals 13 residues. Looked up from germline, CDR1 is LGHDT and CDR2 is YNNKEL (reference sequence). In nucleotides, the CDR3 is TGTGCCAGCAGCCAAGATCGTAATCAGCCCCAGCATTTT. Protein: CASSQDRNQPQHF.

V and J are TRBV5-6 and TRBJ1-6, with 7 bases fitting TRBD1. This CDR3 has 15 amino acids. J gave up 7 bases and V 4 bases, and 8 bases lay outside the gene matches. Germline CDR1 is SGHDT and CDR2 is YYEEEE. DNA of the CDR3: TGTGCCAGCAGCAGCCCACAGGGGAAGAATTCACCCCTCCACTTT. As protein: CASSSPQGKNSPLHF.

The chain couples TRBV19 to TRBJ1-5, with D perhaps matching TRBD1 (6 bases). The V end was cut by 1 base, the J end by 1 base, with 17 bases between. The germline V gene encodes CDR1 LNHDA and CDR2 SQIVND (reference sequence). This CDR3 region has 18 residues. This CDR3 is CASSIAQLRQASNQPQHF. The CDR3 nucleotides read TGTGCCAGTAGTATAGCCCAACTCCGACAGGCCAGCAATCAGCCCCAGCATTTT.

This chain connects TRBV5-1 to TRBJ2-3; maybe TRBD1 (6 bases). This CDR3 has 15 amino acids. Germline loops: CDR1 SGHRS, CDR2 YFSETQ. Trimming cost V 4 bases and J 2 bases, with 14 bases left between them. The CDR3 sequence: CASSLTKGDTDTQYF. The CDR3 DNA sequence: TGCGCCAGCAGCCTTACTAAGGGGGACACAGATACGCAGTATTTT.

The V call is TRBV10-3, the J call TRBJ2-3; 9 nucleotides line up with TRBD1. This CDR3 is built from 15 residues. Germline V gene data show CDR1 as ENHRY and CDR2 as SYGVKD. The ends lost 7 bases at V and 4 bases at J; junction bases unmatched: 9. CDR3 in amino acids: CAIKNWDREPDTQYF. In nucleotides, the CDR3 is TGTGCCATCAAGAATTGGGACAGGGAACCAGATACGCAGTATTTT.

This clone was picked up a small number of times. The chain recombines TRBV5-4 with TRBJ2-7; TRBD1 matches 8 bases. The CDR3 spans 15 residues. The V segment lost 5 bases and the J segment 4 bases; nucleotides outside the gene matches: 11. Germline V lookup: CDR1 SGHNT, CDR2 YYREEE (reference sequence). The CDR3: CASSYGQGPGYEQYF. The CDR3 bases are TGTGCCAGCAGTTACGGACAGGGCCCAGGGTACGAGCAGTACTTC. The entire variable domain, with the rest obtained from reference TRBV5-4 and TRBJ2-7, is as follows: ETGVTQSPTHLIKTRGQQVTLRCSSQSGHNTVSWYQQALGQGPQFIFQYYREEENGRGNFPPRFSGLQFPNYSSELNVNALELDDSALYLCASSYGQGPGYEQYFGPGTRLTVT.

In its sample, this clone was seen many times. This chain connects TRBV5-4 to TRBJ2-1, with 10 bases lining up with TRBD2. The ends lost 0 bases at V and 9 bases at J; junction bases unmatched: 6. The CDR3 consists of 15 residues. Looked up from germline, CDR1 is SGHNT and CDR2 is YYREEE (reference sequence). CDR3 in DNA: TGTGCCAGCAGCTTGGGCAGCGGGGGGGATGCTGAGCAGTTCTTC. Residues: CASSLGSGGDAEQFF.

The sample holds one count of this clone. The chain combines TRBV6-5 with TRBJ2-1; D is uncertain. V was pared by 6 bases and J by 6 bases, with 12 bases between. Germline CDR1 MNHEY, CDR2 SVGAGI. This CDR3 has 13 amino acids. The CDR3 reads CASSQTRFNEQFF. The CDR3 DNA reads as TGTGCCAGCAGCCAGACCAGGTTCAATGAGCAGTTCTTC.

This clone appeared once. The chain combines TRBV20-1 with TRBJ1-2; no clear D. The ends were cut back, 1 base at V and 3 bases at J, with 3 bases in the middle. CDR1 and CDR2 from the germline V gene are DFQATT and SNEGSKA (reference sequence). CDR3 length: 11 residues. The CDR3 DNA is TGCAGTGCTAGAGCAGACTATGGCTACACCTTC. Translating it yields CSARADYGYTF.

V usage is TRBV3-1 (or the pseudogene TRBV3-2) and J usage is TRBJ2-5; 9 bases map to TRBD1. Unmatched junction bases numbered 7, after V lost 4 bases and J lost 4 bases. The CDR3 has 15 amino acids. Germline lookup yields CDR1 LGHDT and CDR2 YNNKEL (reference sequence). DNA of the CDR3: TGTGCCAGCAGCCGCTGGGACAGGGAGGGAGAGACCCAGTACTTC. This encodes CASSRWDREGETQYF.

This clone was detected only a few times. The CDR3 reads CAWSVRGSETQYF. The CDR3 DNA is TGTGCCTGGAGTGTACGAGGGTCGGAGACCCAGTACTTC. The chain recombines TRBV30 with TRBJ2-5; D possibly corresponds to TRBD2 (5 bases). In germline, CDR1 is GTSNPN, CDR2 SVGIG (reference sequence). The CDR3 sequence is 13 residues long. V was cut by 0 bases and J by 5 bases, with 10 bases left in between.

CDR3 DNA: TGTGCCAGCTCACCCCGGGACAGGGATGATGGCTACACCTTC. Encoded protein: CASSPRDRDDGYTF. J is TRBJ1-2 and V is TRBV18, with 9 bases identical to TRBD1. CDR1 KGHSH and CDR2 LQKENI come from the germline V gene. J gave up 6 bases and V 3 bases, and 5 bases lay outside the gene matches. The CDR3 loop spans 14 amino acids.

CDR3 DNA: TGTGCCAGCAGCTTGAATGAGGGTTATGGCTACACCTTC. Protein: CASSLNEGYGYTF. The genes are TRBV5-8 and TRBJ1-2; no clear D. Germline CDR1 and CDR2: SGHTS and YDEGEE. V was cut by 1 base and J by 5 bases, with 9 bases left in between. The CDR3 runs to 13 residues.

The chain joins TRBV4-1 to TRBJ2-2; 8 bases agree with TRBD1. Per the germline V gene, CDR1 is MGHRA and CDR2 is YSYEKL. V shed 4 bases and J 3 bases; nucleotides not matched to a gene: 1. The CDR3 has 14 residues. CDR3 amino acids: CASSPGQDTGELFF. The DNA of the CDR3 is TGCGCCAGCAGCCCGGGACAGGACACCGGGGAGCTGTTTTTT.

V is TRBV25-1 and J is TRBJ2-5; D perhaps matches TRBD2 (6 bases). The germline gives CDR1 MGHDK, CDR2 SYGVNS. V dropped 3 bases and J dropped 1 base, with 12 bases sitting between them. This CDR3 region has 15 residues. CDR3 in amino acids: CASSDLRGSQETQYF. Here the CDR3 DNA reads TGTGCCAGCAGTGATTTACGGGGGAGCCAAGAGACCCAGTACTTC.